A single sample is the source of the 9 T cell receptor beta chains below, sequenced in a study of blood T cell repertoires in COVID-19. Only in-frame clones appear in the TCRdb table, and some are missing; sequencing was by immunoSEQ multiplex PCR. The table lists some 87,000 clones, approximately 80% of them singletons. The specimen sequenced was peripheral blood. The receptors stem from a human donor in a cohort sampled during active COVID-19.

The chain uses TRBV5-1 and TRBJ2-2, with 8 bases matching TRBD1. Unmatched junction bases numbered 6, after V lost 5 bases and J lost 0 bases. CDR1 is SGHRS, CDR2 YFSETQ, per germline. The CDR3 length is 16 residues. The CDR3 DNA reads as TGCGCCAGCAGAAGTTACAGGGGGTCGAACACCGGGGAGCTGTTTTTT. Protein sequence: CASRSYRGSNTGELFF.

This clone was recorded once. The V call is TRBV19, the J call TRBJ2-3, with D maybe TRBD2 (7 bases). The V end lost 7 bases, the J end lost 2 bases, and 16 bases lay between the germline ends. The CDR3 length is 15 residues. From germline, CDR1 is LNHDA and CDR2 SQIVND (reference sequence). CDR3 in DNA: TGTGCCAGTACCACGAGGCGGGGGCCCACAGATACGCAGTATTTT. Its translation: CASTTRRGPTDTQYF.

This clone was detected only once. The V gene is TRBV15, the J gene TRBJ1-1; 7 bases fit TRBD1. V lost 5 bases to trimming and J lost 3 bases; unmatched junction nucleotides: 3. The CDR3 spans 13 residues. Germline CDR1 is LNHNV and CDR2 is YYDKDF (reference sequence). The CDR3 sequence is CATSGQAYTEAFF. The CDR3 DNA is TGTGCCACCAGCGGACAGGCGTACACTGAAGCTTTCTTT. The whole variable domain, remainder taken from reference TRBV15 and TRBJ1-1, is DAMVIQNPRYQVTQFGKPVTLSCSQTLNHNVMYWYQQKSSQAPKLLFHYYDKDFNNEADTPDNFQSRRPNTSFCFLDIRSPGLGDTAMYLCATSGQAYTEAFFGQGTRLTVV.

J is TRBJ1-1 and V is TRBV12-3 or TRBV12-4; D not certain. This CDR3 comprises 12 residues. Trimming shortened V by 6 bases and J by 2 bases, and 7 bases separated the two germline ends. The CDR3 bases are TGTGCCAGCAGACTTTCCAACACTGAAGCTTTCTTT. It codes for CASRLSNTEAFF.

There are a few counts of this clone. The chain couples TRBV6-6 to TRBJ2-2; perhaps TRBD2 as D (5 bases). V was clipped by 10 bases and J by 1 base, with 10 bases between them. The CDR3 loop spans 13 amino acids. In germline, CDR1 is MNHNY, CDR2 SVGAGI (reference sequence). The CDR3 region is CATEGRNTGELFF. In DNA form, the CDR3 reads TGTGCCACCGAGGGAAGGAACACCGGGGAGCTGTTTTTT.

The rearrangement joins TRBV5-4 to TRBJ1-1, with TRBD1 matching 9 bases. Germline V gene data show CDR1 as SGHNT and CDR2 as YYREEE (reference sequence). Trimming at V came to 4 bases and at J to 4 bases, leaving 2 bases not matched to a gene. The CDR3 is 13 residues long. The CDR3 DNA sequence: TGTGCCAGCAGCGTGACAGGGGGCACTGAAGCTTTCTTT. Translation: CASSVTGGTEAFF.

The chain combines TRBV10-3 with TRBJ1-2, with 8 bases aligning to TRBD1. The junction had 13 bases not matched to a gene; V was cut back by 8 bases and J by 8 bases. In germline, CDR1 is ENHRY, CDR2 SYGVKD. CDR3 length: 14 residues. CDR3 in amino acids: CAISDRGGARGYTF. CDR3 nucleotides: TGTGCCATCTCAGACAGGGGTGGTGCGAGGGGCTACACCTTC.

The V gene is TRBV25-1, the J gene TRBJ1-5; D unresolved. Trimming pared 3 bases from V and 1 base from J, leaving 10 bases between. The germline V gene has CDR1 MGHDK and CDR2 SYGVNS. The CDR3 sequence is 15 residues long. The CDR3 reads CASSDSGRSNQPQHF. The CDR3 nucleotides are TGTGCCAGCAGTGATTCGGGGAGGAGCAATCAGCCCCAGCATTTT.

The rearrangement links TRBV5-1 to TRBJ2-7, with a tentative D call TRBD1 (5 bases). CDR3 length: 15 amino acids. The germline V gene has CDR1 SGHRS and CDR2 YFSETQ. V lost 1 base and J lost 4, with 15 bases in between. The CDR3 sequence: CASSLLTGPAYEQYF. DNA of the CDR3: TGCGCCAGCAGCTTGTTAACAGGTCCCGCGTACGAGCAGTACTTC.